Below, 23 T cell receptor beta chains from the same sample are listed, as sequenced in a study of blood T cell repertoires in COVID-19. This table comes from immunoSEQ multiplex PCR, and its TCRdb copy is limited to in-frame clones, with some not included. This sample has about 300,000 clones, with roughly 90% found just once. The sequenced sample was peripheral blood. The source is a woman aged 25 to 39 with COVID-19, enrolled during active disease.

V gene TRBV2 combines with J gene TRBJ2-2; no clear D. Trimming pared 8 bases from V and 8 bases from J, leaving 9 bases between. The CDR3 sequence is 11 residues long. Germline CDR1 SNHLY, CDR2 FYNNEI. CDR3 sequence (DNA): TGTGCCAGCTGCCTTACAGGGGAGCTGTTTTTT. It specifies CASCLTGELFF.

This chain connects TRBV11-3 to TRBJ2-7; D might be TRBD1 (7 bases). V was pared by 5 bases and J by 0 bases, with 8 bases between. The CDR3 spans 13 residues. Germline CDR1 SGHNT, CDR2 YENEEA. CDR3: CASSQGGSYEQYF. CDR3 DNA sequence: TGTGCCAGCAGCCAGGGGGGCTCCTACGAGCAGTACTTC.

V gene TRBV19 combines with J gene TRBJ1-6, with 7 bases that match TRBD1. The CDR3 loop spans 16 amino acids. The germline CDR1 and CDR2 sequences are LNHDA and SQIVND (reference sequence). The V segment lost 6 bases and the J segment 10 bases; nucleotides outside the gene matches: 15. The CDR3 loop is CASRPRDSEWESPLHF. CDR3 DNA sequence: TGTGCCAGTAGGCCCCGGGACAGCGAATGGGAGTCACCCCTCCACTTT.

CDR3 sequence: CASSSYRETTNEKLFF. In DNA form, the CDR3 reads TGCGCCAGCAGCTCCTACAGGGAAACAACTAATGAAAAACTGTTTTTT. The chain joins TRBV5-1 to TRBJ1-4, with D possibly TRBD1 on 6 matching bases. This CDR3 has 16 residues. Trimming pared 3 bases from V and 0 bases from J, leaving 12 bases between. Looked up from germline, CDR1 is SGHRS and CDR2 is YFSETQ. The full variable domain, with the rest looked up from reference TRBV5-1 and TRBJ1-4, is KAGVTQTPRYLIKTRGQQVTLSCSPISGHRSVSWYQQTPGQGLQFLFEYFSETQRNKGNFPGRFSGRQFSNSRSEMNVSTLELGDSALYLCASSSYRETTNEKLFFGSGTQLSVL.

V is TRBV3-1 (or the pseudogene TRBV3-2) and J is TRBJ1-6, with 7 bases lining up with TRBD1. Germline V lookup: CDR1 LGHDT, CDR2 YNNKEL (reference sequence). The length of the CDR3 is 16 residues. V lost 0 bases and J lost 9; bases outside the gene matches: 8. The CDR3, as DNA: TGTGCCAGCAGCCAAGACCAGACAGGGATCCGTTCACCCCTCCACTTT. Protein product: CASSQDQTGIRSPLHF.

This chain connects TRBV2 to TRBJ1-1; D not resolved. The V end was cut by 3 bases, the J end by 1 base, with 9 bases between. CDR3 length equals 14 residues. The germline V gene encodes CDR1 SNHLY and CDR2 FYNNEI. The CDR3 loop is CASSDGRENTEAFF. The DNA of the CDR3 is TGTGCCAGCAGTGATGGACGGGAGAACACTGAAGCTTTCTTT. The whole variable domain, remainder taken from reference TRBV2 and TRBJ1-1, is EPEVTQTPSHQVTQMGQEVILRCVPISNHLYFYWYRQILGQKVEFLVSFYNNEISEKSEIFDDQFSVERPDGSNFTLKIRSTKLEDSAMYFCASSDGRENTEAFFGQGTRLTVV.

V is TRBV19 and J is TRBJ1-2; 8 bases fit TRBD1. Germline loops: CDR1 LNHDA, CDR2 SQIVND (reference sequence). This CDR3 contains 16 residues. Trimming at V came to 5 bases and at J to 3 bases, leaving 11 bases not matched to a gene. CDR3 DNA: TGTGCCAGTAGTCCCCTTTCGGCAGGGGGCGACTATGGCTACACCTTC. Protein: CASSPLSAGGDYGYTF.

The rearrangement uses TRBV5-6 and TRBJ1-6; D is unclear. Trimming shortened V by 3 bases and J by 4 bases, and 14 bases separated the two germline ends. CDR1 SGHDT and CDR2 YYEEEE come from the germline V gene. The CDR3 sequence is 16 residues long. CDR3 loop: CASSSGARVYNSPLHF. The CDR3 coding sequence is TGTGCCAGCAGCTCGGGCGCGAGGGTGTATAATTCACCCCTCCACTTT.

J is TRBJ1-2 and V is TRBV9, with 11 bases lining up with TRBD1. Per germline, CDR1 SGDLS and CDR2 YYNGEE. Trimming cost V 3 bases and J 5 bases; bases outside gene matches: 6. The CDR3 contains 15 residues. Written as DNA, the CDR3 is TGTGCCAGCAGCGCCGCGGGACAGGGGGTTTATGGCTACACCTTC. Protein product: CASSAAGQGVYGYTF.

The V and J genes are TRBV6-2 or TRBV6-3 and TRBJ2-3, with 16 bases identical to TRBD2. V lost 2 bases, J lost 2 bases, and 4 bases stayed unmatched. This CDR3 has 18 amino acids. The germline gives CDR1 MNHEY, CDR2 SVGEGT. CDR3: CASSYGTSGGAITDTQYF. In nucleotides, the CDR3 is TGTGCCAGCAGTTACGGGACTAGCGGGGGGGCCATCACAGATACGCAGTATTTT.

The V call is TRBV19, the J call TRBJ1-2; no clear D gene. This CDR3 contains 13 residues. Germline CDR1 is LNHDA and CDR2 is SQIVND (reference sequence). Trimming took off 3 bases at V and 1 base at J, with 6 bases between the two ends. CDR3 protein: CASSIRHNYGYTF. The CDR3 region has the DNA TGTGCCAGTAGTATCCGACATAACTATGGCTACACCTTC.

The chain is built from TRBV6-1 and TRBJ2-7; tentative D call: TRBD1 (6 bases). V lost 2 bases to trimming and J lost 2 bases, with 16 bases between them. The germline V gene has CDR1 MNHNS and CDR2 SASEGT. This CDR3 region has 16 residues. This CDR3 reads CASSERVRGNTYEQYV. In DNA, the CDR3 is TGTGCCAGCAGTGAAAGGGTGAGGGGGAACACCTACGAGCAGTACGTC.

The gene calls are TRBV30 and TRBJ1-2; 7 bases line up with TRBD1. From germline, CDR1 is GTSNPN and CDR2 SVGIG (reference sequence). CDR3 length equals 14 residues. Trimming took 3 bases from V and 7 from J; bases not matched to a gene: 11. The chain's CDR3 is CAWSRTGVGAGYTF. As DNA, the CDR3 is TGTGCCTGGAGCCGTACAGGGGTTGGAGCTGGCTACACCTTC.

Worth noting for this clone: Other DNA sequences in the sample encode the same CDR3. V is TRBV7-9 and J is TRBJ1-2; no definite D call. Germline V CDR1 and CDR2: SEHNR, FQNEAQ (reference sequence). V was trimmed by 1 base and J by 3 bases, leaving 6 bases between them. The CDR3 has 13 amino acids. The CDR3 DNA reads TGTGCCAGCAGCTTAGGAGGAGACTATGGCTACACCTTC. Translated: CASSLGGDYGYTF.

This clone was recorded only once. The chain has TRBV28 and TRBJ2-4; D might be TRBD1 (5 bases). The CDR3 has 16 amino acids. Trimming took 6 bases from V and 0 from J, leaving 15 bases between them. Germline V CDR1 and CDR2: MDHEN, SYDVKM. The CDR3 sequence is CASSRQGLIAKNIQYF. In DNA, the CDR3 is TGTGCCAGCAGCCGTCAGGGATTAATAGCCAAAAACATTCAGTACTTC.

V usage is TRBV18 and J usage is TRBJ1-5; D not certain. The V end lost 6 bases, the J end lost 0 bases, and 9 bases lay between the germline ends. The CDR3 runs to 14 residues. CDR1 is KGHSH and CDR2 is LQKENI in the germline V gene. The CDR3 reads CASSHQVSNQPQHF. The CDR3 DNA follows: TGTGCCAGCTCTCATCAGGTTAGCAATCAGCCCCAGCATTTT.

The chain employs TRBV18 and TRBJ1-2; 9 nucleotides match TRBD1. CDR3 length: 15 residues. V lost 3 bases to trimming and J lost 3 bases; unmatched junction nucleotides: 5. Germline V CDR1 and CDR2: KGHSH, LQKENI. The CDR3 DNA sequence: TGTGCCAGCTCACCGTGGGACAGGGAGGACTATGGCTACACCTTC. Its protein product is CASSPWDREDYGYTF. Looking up the rest from reference TRBV18 and TRBJ1-2 gives the full variable domain: NAGVMQNPRHLVRRRGQEARLRCSPMKGHSHVYWYRQLPEEGLKFMVYLQKENIIDESGMPKERFSAEFPKEGPSILRIQQVVRGDSAAYFCASSPWDREDYGYTFGSGTRLTVV.

The rearrangement uses TRBV5-4 and TRBJ2-1; 10 positions agree with TRBD2. Trimming took 0 bases from V and 7 from J; bases not matched to a gene: 13. Germline V CDR1 and CDR2: SGHNT, YYREEE (reference sequence). CDR3 length: 18 residues. The CDR3 region has the DNA TGTGCCAGCAGCTTGGCCGGAGCGGGGGGGCTTGTCGGGAATGAGCAGTTCTTC. It codes for CASSLAGAGGLVGNEQFF.

The V gene is TRBV7-9, the J gene TRBJ2-4, with 8 bases that match TRBD2. The germline gives CDR1 SEHNR, CDR2 FQNEAQ (reference sequence). The V and J ends lost 5 bases and 1 base, in that order; junction bases with no gene match: 4. The CDR3 is 15 residues long. The CDR3 reads CASSPGGAAKNIQYF. The CDR3 DNA is TGTGCCAGCAGCCCCGGGGGGGCGGCCAAAAACATTCAGTACTTC.

About this clone itself: Other nucleotide sequences in the sample specify the same CDR3. The J gene is TRBJ1-4, the V gene TRBV18, with D possibly being TRBD1 (6 bases). This CDR3 comprises 13 residues. The germline V gene encodes CDR1 KGHSH and CDR2 LQKENI. Trimming removed 2 bases from V and 5 bases from J, with 6 bases in between. The CDR3: CASSPGQNEKLFF. CDR3 DNA: TGTGCCAGCTCACCAGGACAGAATGAAAAACTGTTTTTT.

The chain carries TRBV6-2 or TRBV6-3 and TRBJ1-1; the match to TRBD1 covers 7 bases. V was pared by 0 bases and J by 8 bases, with 6 bases of the junction left unmatched. The CDR3 is 14 amino acids. Germline V gene lookup returns CDR1 MNHEY and CDR2 SVGEGT. The CDR3 bases are TGTGCCAGCAGTTACTCAGTCCGGGACAGCGAAGCTTTCTTT. Translated: CASSYSVRDSEAFF.

The CDR3 DNA reads as TGTGCCAGCGGCAGGGCCGAGGGGGGCAATCAGCCCCAGCATTTT. This sequence encodes CASGRAEGGNQPQHF. The J gene is TRBJ1-5, the V gene TRBV6-5; a possible D gene is TRBD1 (6 bases). Per the germline V gene, CDR1 is MNHEY and CDR2 is SVGAGI. Deletions cut 8 bases from V and 2 bases from J, with 16 bases between. The CDR3 runs 15 residues.

V usage is TRBV7-9 and J usage is TRBJ1-4, with a weak D call TRBD1 (6 bases). The CDR3 covers 16 residues. Germline lookup yields CDR1 SEHNR and CDR2 FQNEAQ (reference sequence). Trimming pared 1 base from V and 8 bases from J, leaving 17 bases between. CDR3 protein: CASSLGTLGGREKLFF. CDR3 DNA: TGTGCCAGCAGCTTAGGAACCCTAGGGGGTCGGGAAAAACTGTTTTTT.